A selection of T cell receptor beta chains follows, all from one sample in a study of T and B cells in COVID-19 patients. From the multiplex PCR reads, TCRdb called clonotypes with MiXCR, one entry per CDR3 protein. In the table there are about 14,000 distinct CDR3 sequences, more than 25% of which are singletons. The sample comprised blood. The source is a human donor who had recovered from COVID-19. The CDR3 runs from the conserved cysteine through the conserved F or W. Each record gives: D gene, J gene, clone size, V gene, CDR3 DNA, CDR3 protein. D genes are given only for firm matches. Clone size, where shown, is once, few, many, or a class for clones that have expanded.

NA,TRBJ1-3,many,TRBV19,TGTGCCAGTAGTACGGGACTCCTCTCTGGAAACACCATATATTTT,CASSTGLLSGNTIYF
TRBD1,TRBJ2-3,few,TRBV6-1,TGTGCCAGCAGTGTTGCGGTTGGACAGGGGCGCACAGATACGCAGTATTTT,CASSVAVGQGRTDTQYF
TRBD2,TRBJ2-5,NA,TRBV29-1,TGCAGCGTTGCGGGACTAGCGGGAATAGAGACCCAGTACTTC,CSVAGLAGIETQYF
TRBD1,TRBJ1-4,NA,TRBV12-3/TRBV12-4,TGTGCCAGCAGTTTAAGACAGGGAGGGAATGAAAAACTGTTTTTT,CASSLRQGGNEKLFF
NA,TRBJ2-7,medium-sized,TRBV19,TGTGCCAGTAGTATAGATGGGATGACCCCTACCCAGCAGTACTTC,CASSIDGMTPTQQYF
NA,TRBJ2-7,NA,TRBV5-1,TGCGCCAGCAGCTTGGAATTCGGATTCTACGAGCAGTACTTC,CASSLEFGFYEQYF
TRBD1,TRBJ1-1,NA,TRBV7-9,TGTGCCAGCAGCCAGCAAGGACAGGGGCTTCACACTGAAGCTTTCTTT,CASSQQGQGLHTEAFF
NA,TRBJ2-2,many,TRBV18,TGTGCCAGCTCACCACTTTCGGGGGACACCGGGGAGCTGTTTTTT,CASSPLSGDTGELFF
NA,TRBJ1-2,few,TRBV29-1,TGCAGCGTTGAAGATGGTGGGCAGGGCGGCTATGGCTACACCTTC,CSVEDGGQGGYGYTF
NA,TRBJ2-1,medium-sized,TRBV27,TGTGCCAGCAGTTTCGGTAATGAGCAGTTCTTC,CASSFGNEQFF
NA,TRBJ1-5,many,TRBV12-3/TRBV12-4,TGTGCCAGCAGCACGGGGGGGGACCAGCCCCAGCATTTT,CASSTGGDQPQHF
TRBD1,TRBJ1-2,NA,TRBV6-5,TGTGCCAGCAGTTACACCCTAGGGGGCTCCAGCATCGATGGCTACACCTTC,CASSYTLGGSSIDGYTF
NA,TRBJ1-6,medium-sized,TRBV19,TGTGCCAGTAGTGGGTTCGGTAATTCACCCCTCCACTTT,CASSGFGNSPLHF
NA,TRBJ1-5,NA,TRBV6-5,TGTGCCAGCAGTACCCCGAGGGCAGCTTATAGCAATCAGCCCCAGCATTTT,CASSTPRAAYSNQPQHF
NA,TRBJ1-3,NA,TRBV6-5,TGTGCCAGCAGTTACCAGTGGGAGGGATTGGTCTCTGGAAACACCATATATTTT,CASSYQWEGLVSGNTIYF
NA,TRBJ1-2,few,TRBV5-4,TGTGCCAGCAGCTTGGAGCCATTGGGGGACTATGGCTACACCTTC,CASSLEPLGDYGYTF
NA,TRBJ2-7,NA,TRBV6-1,TGTGCCAGCAGTGAAGGGACAGCGAGCTACGAGCAGTACTTC,CASSEGTASYEQYF